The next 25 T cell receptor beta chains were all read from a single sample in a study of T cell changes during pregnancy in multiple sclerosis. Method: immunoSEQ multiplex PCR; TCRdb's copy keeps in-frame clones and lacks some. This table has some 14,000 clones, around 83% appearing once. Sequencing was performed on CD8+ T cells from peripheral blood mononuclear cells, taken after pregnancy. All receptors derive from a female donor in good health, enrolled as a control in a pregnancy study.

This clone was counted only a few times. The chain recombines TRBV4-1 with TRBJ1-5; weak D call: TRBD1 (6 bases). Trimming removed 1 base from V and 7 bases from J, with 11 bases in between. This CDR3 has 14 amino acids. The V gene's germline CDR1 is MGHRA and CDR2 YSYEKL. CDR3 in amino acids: CASSQGGGPQPQHF. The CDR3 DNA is TGCGCCAGCAGCCAAGGAGGGGGACCGCAGCCCCAGCATTTT.

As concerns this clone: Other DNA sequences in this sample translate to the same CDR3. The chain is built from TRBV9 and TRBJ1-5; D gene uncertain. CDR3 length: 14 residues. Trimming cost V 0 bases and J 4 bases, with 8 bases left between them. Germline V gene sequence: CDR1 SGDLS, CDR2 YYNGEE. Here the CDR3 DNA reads TGTGCCAGCAGCGTAGGAGGCAATAATCAGCCCCAGCATTTT. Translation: CASSVGGNNQPQHF.

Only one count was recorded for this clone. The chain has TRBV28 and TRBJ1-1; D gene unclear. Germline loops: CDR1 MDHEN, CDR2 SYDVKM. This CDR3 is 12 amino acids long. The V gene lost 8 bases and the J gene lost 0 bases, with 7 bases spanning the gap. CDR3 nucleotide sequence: TGTGCCAGCGCGGTTATGAACACTGAAGCTTTCTTT. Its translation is CASAVMNTEAFF.

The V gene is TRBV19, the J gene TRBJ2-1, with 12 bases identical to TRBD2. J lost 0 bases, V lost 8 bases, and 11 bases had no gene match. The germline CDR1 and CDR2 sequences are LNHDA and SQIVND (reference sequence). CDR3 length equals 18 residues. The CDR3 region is CASGPGTSGLSSYNEQFF. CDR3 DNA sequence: TGTGCCAGTGGTCCCGGGACTAGCGGGCTAAGCTCCTACAATGAGCAGTTCTTC.

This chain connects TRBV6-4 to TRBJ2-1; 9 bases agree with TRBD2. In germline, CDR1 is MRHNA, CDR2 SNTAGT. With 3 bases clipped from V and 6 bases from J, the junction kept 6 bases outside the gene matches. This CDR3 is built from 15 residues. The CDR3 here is CASSELAGSGNEQFF. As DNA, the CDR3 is TGTGCCAGCAGTGAGCTAGCGGGGTCAGGCAATGAGCAGTTCTTC.

The CDR3 bases are TGTGCCAGCAGTGAAGGGACAGGGGGCTACGAGCAGTACTTC. Translation: CASSEGTGGYEQYF. The chain has TRBV6-1 and TRBJ2-7; 10 bases agree with TRBD1. J gave up 3 bases and V 1 base, and 0 bases lay outside the gene matches. Germline V lookup: CDR1 MNHNS, CDR2 SASEGT. CDR3 size: 14 residues.

The CDR3 protein is CASSSPREAGNTIYF. As DNA, the CDR3 is TGCGCCAGCAGCTCCCCTAGAGAGGCTGGAAACACCATATATTTT. This rearrangement joins TRBV4-1 to TRBJ1-3; D call uncertain. There are 15 residues in the CDR3. Trimming stripped 5 bases from V and 2 bases from J, with 13 bases between. CDR1 is MGHRA, CDR2 YSYEKL, per germline.

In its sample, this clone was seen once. Here the CDR3 DNA reads TGTGCCAGCAGCCCTCGACAGAGTTCCAACTATGGCTACACCTTC. Translated: CASSPRQSSNYGYTF. J is TRBJ1-2 and V is TRBV13; TRBD1 is a possible D gene (5 bases). The V and J ends lost 5 bases and 2 bases respectively, with 15 bases between them. CDR3 length: 15 residues. Germline CDR1 is PRHDT and CDR2 is FYEKMQ (reference sequence).

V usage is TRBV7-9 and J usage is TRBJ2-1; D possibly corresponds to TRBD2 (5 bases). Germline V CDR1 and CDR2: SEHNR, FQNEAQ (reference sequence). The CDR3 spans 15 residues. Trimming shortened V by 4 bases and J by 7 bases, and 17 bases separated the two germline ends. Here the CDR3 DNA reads TGTGCCAGCAGCTCCTGGGAGAGTCGGGAAAATGAGCAGTTCTTC. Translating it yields CASSSWESRENEQFF.

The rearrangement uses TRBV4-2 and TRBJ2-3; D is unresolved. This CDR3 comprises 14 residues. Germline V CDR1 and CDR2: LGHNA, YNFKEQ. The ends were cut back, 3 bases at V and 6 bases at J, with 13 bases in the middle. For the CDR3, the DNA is TGTGCCAGCAGCCAGAGCCTGGGCGTTGATACGCAGTATTTT. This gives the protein CASSQSLGVDTQYF.

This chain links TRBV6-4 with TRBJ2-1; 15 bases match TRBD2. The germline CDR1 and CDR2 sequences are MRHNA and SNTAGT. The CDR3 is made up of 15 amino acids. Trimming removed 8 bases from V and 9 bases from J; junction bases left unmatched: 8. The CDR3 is CASSGLAGGVGEQFF. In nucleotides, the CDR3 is TGTGCCAGCTCCGGACTAGCGGGAGGGGTGGGTGAGCAGTTCTTC.

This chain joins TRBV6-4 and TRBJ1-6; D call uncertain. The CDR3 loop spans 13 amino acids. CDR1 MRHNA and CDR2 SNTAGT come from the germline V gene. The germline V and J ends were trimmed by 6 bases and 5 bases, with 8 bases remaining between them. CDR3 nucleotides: TGTGCCAGCAGCTTGGGAGATAATTCACCCCTCCACTTT. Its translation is CASSLGDNSPLHF.

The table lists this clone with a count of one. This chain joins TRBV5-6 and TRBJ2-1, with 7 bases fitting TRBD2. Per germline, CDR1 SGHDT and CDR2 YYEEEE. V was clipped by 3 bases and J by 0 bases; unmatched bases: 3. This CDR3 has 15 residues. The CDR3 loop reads CASSSSGSSYNEQFF. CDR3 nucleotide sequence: TGTGCCAGCAGCTCTAGCGGTAGCTCCTACAATGAGCAGTTCTTC.

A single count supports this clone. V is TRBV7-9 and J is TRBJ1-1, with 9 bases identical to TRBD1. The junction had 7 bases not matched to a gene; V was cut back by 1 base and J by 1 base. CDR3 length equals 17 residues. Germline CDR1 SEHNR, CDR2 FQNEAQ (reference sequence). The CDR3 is CASSLGDRVVPNTEAFF. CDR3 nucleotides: TGTGCCAGCAGCTTAGGGGACAGGGTAGTCCCGAACACTGAAGCTTTCTTT.

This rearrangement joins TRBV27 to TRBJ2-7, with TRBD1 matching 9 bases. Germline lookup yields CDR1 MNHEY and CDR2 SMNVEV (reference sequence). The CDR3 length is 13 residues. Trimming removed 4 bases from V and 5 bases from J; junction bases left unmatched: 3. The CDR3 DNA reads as TGTGCCAGCAGTTGGGACAGGGTGGACGAGCAGTACTTC. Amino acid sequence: CASSWDRVDEQYF.

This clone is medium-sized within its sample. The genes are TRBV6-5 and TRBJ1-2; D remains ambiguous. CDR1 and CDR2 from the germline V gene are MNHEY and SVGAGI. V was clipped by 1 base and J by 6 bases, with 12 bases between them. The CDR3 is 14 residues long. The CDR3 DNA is TGTGCCAGCAGTTACTTCGTCGACTCTCATGGCTACACCTTC. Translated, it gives CASSYFVDSHGYTF.

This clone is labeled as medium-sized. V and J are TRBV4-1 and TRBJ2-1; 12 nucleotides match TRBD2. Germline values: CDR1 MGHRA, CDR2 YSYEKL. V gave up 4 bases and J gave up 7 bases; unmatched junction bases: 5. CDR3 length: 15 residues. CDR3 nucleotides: TGCGCCAGCAGCCGATGGACTAGCGGGGCTAATGAGCAGTTCTTC. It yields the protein CASSRWTSGANEQFF.

This CDR3 is CASSPTYGTSGRGFNEQFF. CDR3 nucleotide sequence: TGTGCCAGCAGCCCGACCTACGGGACTAGCGGGAGGGGTTTTAATGAGCAGTTCTTC. The V call is TRBV9, the J call TRBJ2-1; 16 bases fit TRBD2. V lost 4 bases to trimming and J lost 7 bases; unmatched junction nucleotides: 14. This CDR3 spans 19 amino acids. Per the germline V gene, CDR1 is SGDLS and CDR2 is YYNGEE.

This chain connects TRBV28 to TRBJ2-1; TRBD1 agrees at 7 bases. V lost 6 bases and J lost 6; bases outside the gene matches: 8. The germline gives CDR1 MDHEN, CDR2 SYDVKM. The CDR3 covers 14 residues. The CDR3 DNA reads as TGTGCCAGCAGGGACTGGGACAGCCTCAATGAGCAGTTCTTC. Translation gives CASRDWDSLNEQFF.

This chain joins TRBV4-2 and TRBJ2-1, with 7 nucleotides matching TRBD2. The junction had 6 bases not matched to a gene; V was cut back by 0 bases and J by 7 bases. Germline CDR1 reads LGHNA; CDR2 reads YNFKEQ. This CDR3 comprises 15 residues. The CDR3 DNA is TGTGCCAGCAGCCAAGATCTTGACGGGGGGAATGAGCAGTTCTTC. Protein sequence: CASSQDLDGGNEQFF.

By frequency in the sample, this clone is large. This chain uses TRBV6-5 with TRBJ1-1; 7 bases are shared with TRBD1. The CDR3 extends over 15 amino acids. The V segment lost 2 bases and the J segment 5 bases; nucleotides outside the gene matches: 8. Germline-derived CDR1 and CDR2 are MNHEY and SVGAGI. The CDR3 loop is CASSYTPDRDTEAFF. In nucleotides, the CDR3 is TGTGCCAGCAGTTACACGCCCGACAGGGATACTGAAGCTTTCTTT.

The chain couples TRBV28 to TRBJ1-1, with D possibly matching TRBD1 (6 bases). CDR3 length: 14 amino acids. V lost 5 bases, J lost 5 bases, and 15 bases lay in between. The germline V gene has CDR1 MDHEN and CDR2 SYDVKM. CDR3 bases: TGTGCCAGCAGTCAAACCACAGGGATTACTGAAGCTTTCTTT. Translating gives CASSQTTGITEAFF.

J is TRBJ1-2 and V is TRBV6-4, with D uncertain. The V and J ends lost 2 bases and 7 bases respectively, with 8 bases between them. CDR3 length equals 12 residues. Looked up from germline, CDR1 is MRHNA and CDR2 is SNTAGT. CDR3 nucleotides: TGTGCCAGCAGTGACAGAGTCTCTGGCTACACCTTC. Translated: CASSDRVSGYTF.

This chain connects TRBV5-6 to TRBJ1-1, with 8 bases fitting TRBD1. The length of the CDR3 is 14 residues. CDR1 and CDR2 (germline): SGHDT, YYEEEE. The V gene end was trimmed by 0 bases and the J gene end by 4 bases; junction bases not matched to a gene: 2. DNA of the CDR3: TGTGCCAGCAGCTTGGGGACAGGGAGCACTGAAGCTTTCTTT. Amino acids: CASSLGTGSTEAFF.

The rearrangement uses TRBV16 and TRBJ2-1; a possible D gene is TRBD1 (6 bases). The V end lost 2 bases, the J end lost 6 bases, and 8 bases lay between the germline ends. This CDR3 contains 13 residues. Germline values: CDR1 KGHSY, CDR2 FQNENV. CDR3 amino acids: CASSQGDINEQFF. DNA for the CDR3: TGTGCCAGCAGCCAAGGGGACATCAATGAGCAGTTCTTC.